Sequencing of this TCR beta chain was carried out in a study of lymphopenia after photon versus proton radiotherapy. The V and J ends lost 7 bases and 7 bases respectively, with 19 bases between them. CDR1 is SGHAT and CDR2 is FQNNGV in the germline V gene. The CDR3 has 14 residues. The protocol was immunoSEQ multiplex PCR, while the TCRdb copy is restricted to in-frame clones and leaves out a portion. Here the sample spans about 40,000 clones, 86% being singletons. The starting material was peripheral blood, obtained from a patient treated with proton-based radiotherapy. This sequence originates from a woman in her 70s with pancreatic cancer. Some clones in this sample may be carry-over from other donors' samples. The chain joins TRBV11-2 to TRBJ1-1, with D possibly TRBD1 on 6 matching bases. The CDR3 sequence: CASTPFRGGGEAFF. CDR3 nucleotide sequence: TGTGCCAGCACCCCGTTCAGGGGCGGGGGTGAAGCTTTCTTT.